The 9 T cell receptor beta chains listed next were all sequenced from one sample in a study of cytomegalovirus exposure and HLA in healthy donors. Repertoires were generated with immunoSEQ multiplex PCR, while TCRdb's copy carries only in-frame clones and drops some. The profile shows roughly 100,000 clones, approximately 90% of them singletons. The material sequenced was PBMCs. The origin of the receptors is a woman between 18 and 29 years old in good health and CMV-seropositive.

The J gene is TRBJ2-7, the V gene TRBV27; D may be TRBD2 (7 bases). The CDR3 extends over 13 amino acids. CDR1 and CDR2 (germline): MNHEY, SMNVEV (reference sequence). V was cut by 6 bases and J by 3 bases, with 12 bases left in between. The CDR3 DNA reads TGTGCCAGCAGACAGGGAGGGAGCTACGAGCAGTACGTC. As protein: CASRQGGSYEQYV.

The CDR3 sequence: CASSLTGWDEKLFF. CDR3 nucleotides: TGTGCCAGCAGTCTGACAGGGTGGGATGAAAAACTGTTTTTT. V usage is TRBV21-1 and J usage is TRBJ1-4; the D call in the table, TRBD1, was not verified against the DNA. TRBV21-1 is a listed pseudogene. This CDR3 is 14 amino acids long.

The chain's CDR3 is CASSPQGRLQGINGYTF. In nucleotides, the CDR3 is TGCGCCAGCAGCCCTCAAGGTCGGCTACAGGGGATTAATGGCTACACCTTC. The V call is TRBV4-3, the J call TRBJ1-2; TRBD1 matches at 7 bases. Germline V CDR1 and CDR2: LGHNA, YSLEER. V lost 4 bases and J lost 6; bases outside the gene matches: 17. The CDR3 has 17 amino acids.

The chain links TRBV9 to TRBJ1-2, with 8 bases lining up with TRBD1. The junction had 6 bases not matched to a gene; V was cut back by 4 bases and J by 4 bases. Germline V lookup: CDR1 SGDLS, CDR2 YYNGEE. The CDR3 extends over 14 amino acids. CDR3 in amino acids: CASSSNTGGYGYTF. CDR3 DNA sequence: TGTGCCAGCAGCTCTAATACAGGGGGCTATGGCTACACCTTC.

The chain employs TRBV7-2 and TRBJ2-1; TRBD2 matches 13 bases. The germline V gene has CDR1 SGHTA and CDR2 FQGNSA. V gave up 6 bases and J gave up 5 bases; unmatched junction bases: 10. CDR3 length: 17 amino acids. The CDR3 region has the DNA TGTGCCAGCAGTCCTCCGGGACTAGCGGGACTTCACAATGAGCAGTTCTTC. As protein: CASSPPGLAGLHNEQFF. The full variable domain, with the rest looked up from reference TRBV7-2 and TRBJ2-1, is GAGVSQSPSNKVTEKGKDVELRCDPISGHTALYWYRQSLGQGLEFLIYFQGNSAPDKSGLPSDRFSAERTGGSVSTLTIQRTQQEDSAVYLCASSPPGLAGLHNEQFFGPGTRLTVL.

This sequence joins TRBV4-1 and TRBJ1-5; D gene uncertain. V was shortened by 2 bases and J by 9 bases, with 8 bases between the two germline ends. CDR1 is MGHRA and CDR2 is YSYEKL in the germline V gene. The CDR3 totals 12 residues. The CDR3 region has the DNA TGCGCCAGCAGCCAACGAGATGGGCCCCAGCATTTT. Encoded protein: CASSQRDGPQHF.

The chain is built from TRBV5-6 and TRBJ2-2, with TRBD1 matching over 7 bases. Per the germline V gene, CDR1 is SGHDT and CDR2 is YYEEEE. The junction had 9 bases not matched to a gene; V was cut back by 3 bases and J by 4 bases. The CDR3 totals 16 residues. CDR3 DNA: TGTGCCAGCAGCTGGGGTGGGACAGCTTTCACCGGGGAGCTGTTTTTT. This translates into CASSWGGTAFTGELFF.

V is TRBV28 and J is TRBJ1-1; 11 bases align to TRBD1. Germline-derived CDR1 and CDR2 are MDHEN and SYDVKM. CDR3 length equals 16 residues. Germline trimming cut 5 bases from V and 4 bases from J; bases unmatched to any gene: 9. CDR3 DNA sequence: TGTGCCAGCAGTAGGATGGACAGGGGGCGAGGCACTGAAGCTTTCTTT. Its protein is CASSRMDRGRGTEAFF.

The CDR3 coding sequence is TGTGCCAGCAGTCCCCCCGCGCGGGGAAAAGAAGCTTTCTTT. The encoded protein is CASSPPARGKEAFF. J is TRBJ1-1 and V is TRBV28; D uncertain. The V gene's germline CDR1 is MDHEN and CDR2 SYDVKM. Trimming took off 5 bases at V and 8 bases at J, with 18 bases between the two ends. The CDR3 spans 14 residues.